A selection of T cell receptor beta chains follows, all from one sample in a study of neurological immune-mediated disorders. MiXCR, run by TCRdb on the 5' RACE reads, gives a single entry per CDR3 protein. The table has approximately 31,000 distinct CDR3 sequences, about 4.8% seen once. Material for sequencing was PBMCs. The receptors shown here come from a man aged 18 to 30 in good health. Each CDR3 is given with its conserved first and last residue. The D gene is left open where the match is weak. Size tells how often a clone was seen (once, few, many) or the class of an expanded clone, and some rows leave it out.

j_gene,v_gene,abundance,d_gene,CDR3aa,CDR3nt
TRBJ2-5,TRBV3-1,many,.,CASSQGFGARETQYF,TGTGCCAGCAGCCAAGGGTTTGGGGCCAGGGAGACCCAGTACTTC
TRBJ2-5,TRBV20-1,many,.,CSARDGSGVSQETQYF,TGCAGTGCTAGAGATGGTTCGGGGGTTTCCCAAGAGACCCAGTACTTC
TRBJ2-7,TRBV9,medium-sized,.,CASSVAPSWSYEQYF,TGTGCCAGCAGCGTAGCCCCTAGCTGGTCCTACGAGCAGTACTTC
TRBJ2-1,TRBV7-2,many,TRBD2,CASSLSGGVAPYNEQFF,TGTGCCAGCAGCCTTAGCGGGGGGGTAGCCCCTTACAATGAGCAGTTCTTC
TRBJ1-1,TRBV5-1,many,.,CASSLAVNTEAFF,TGCGCCAGCAGCTTGGCCGTGAATACTGAAGCTTTCTTT
TRBJ2-7,TRBV5-1,many,.,CASSWDEGYEQYF,TGCGCCAGCAGCTGGGATGAGGGATATGAGCAGTACTTC
TRBJ1-2,TRBV3-1,many,.,CASSQDLGYGYTF,TGTGCCAGCAGCCAAGATCTTGGCTATGGCTACACCTTC
TRBJ2-3,TRBV3-1,few,TRBD1,CASSQLGQGGDTQYF,TGTGCCAGCAGCCAGCTGGGACAGGGGGGAGATACGCAGTATTTT
TRBJ1-1,TRBV29-1,many,.,CSGLGTEAFF,TGCAGCGGATTGGGAACTGAAGCTTTCTTT
TRBJ1-2,TRBV5-1,many,.,CASSPGTNYGYTF,TGCGCCAGCAGCCCGGGTACTAACTATGGCTACACCTTC
TRBJ1-2,TRBV6-5,.,TRBD1,CASKSTGTGGAGNYGYTF,TGTGCCAGCAAAAGCACCGGGACAGGGGGCGCAGGAAACTATGGCTACACCTTC
TRBJ2-1,TRBV19,.,TRBD1,CASSMDRGLNNEQFF,TGTGCCAGTAGTATGGACAGGGGGCTAAACAATGAGCAGTTCTTC
TRBJ2-3,TRBV14,many,TRBD1,CASSYRQGIDTQYF,TGTGCCAGCAGCTATCGACAGGGCATAGATACGCAGTATTTT
TRBJ1-4,TRBV18,few,.,CASSRFATNEKLFF,TGTGCCAGCTCCCGGTTTGCAACTAATGAAAAACTGTTTTTT
TRBJ2-5,TRBV5-1,many,.,CASSLGEETQYF,TGCGCCAGCAGCTTGGGTGAAGAGACCCAGTACTTC
TRBJ1-2,TRBV2,many,TRBD1,CASTGQGASYTF,TGTGCCAGCACCGGACAGGGGGCGAGCTACACCTTC
TRBJ2-1,TRBV18,many,.,CASSPEHNEQFF,TGTGCCAGCTCACCAGAGCACAATGAGCAGTTCTTC
TRBJ2-2,TRBV5-6,many,TRBD2,CASSSFLAGMNTGELFF,TGTGCCAGCAGCTCTTTCCTAGCGGGAATGAACACCGGGGAGCTGTTTTTT
TRBJ2-2,TRBV9,many,.,CASSVRAFGNTGELFF,TGTGCCAGCAGCGTAAGGGCCTTCGGGAACACCGGGGAGCTGTTTTTT
TRBJ1-4,TRBV19,many,TRBD1,CASSINGQVGRTNEKLFF,TGTGCCAGTAGTATCAACGGACAGGTTGGACGGACTAATGAAAAACTGTTTTTT
TRBJ2-7,TRBV7-9,many,.,CASTYGAGEQYF,TGTGCCAGCACATACGGGGCGGGCGAGCAGTACTTC
TRBJ1-3,TRBV20-1,many,.,CSALLNSGNTIYF,TGCAGTGCCCTACTTAATTCTGGAAACACCATATATTTT
TRBJ2-7,TRBV7-9,many,.,CASSKDTQSYEQYF,TGTGCCAGCAGCAAGGACACTCAGTCCTACGAGCAGTACTTC
TRBJ2-5,TRBV10-3,many,.,CAIRSEGNQETQYF,TGTGCCATCAGGTCCGAGGGCAACCAAGAGACCCAGTACTTC
TRBJ2-7,TRBV7-2,many,.,CASSPREEYEQYF,TGTGCCAGCAGCCCCCGAGAGGAATACGAGCAGTACTTC
TRBJ1-6,TRBV18,many,TRBD1,CASSTGTDNSPLHF,TGTGCCAGCTCAACCGGGACAGATAATTCACCCCTCCACTTT
TRBJ1-1,TRBV30,many,TRBD1,CAWSTQGENTEAFF,TGTGCCTGGAGCACACAGGGGGAGAACACTGAAGCTTTCTTT
TRBJ1-6,TRBV5-1,many,.,CASSLGDAGNSPLHF,TGCGCCAGCAGCTTAGGGGACGCCGGTAATTCACCCCTCCACTTT
TRBJ2-3,TRBV2,few,.,CASSVGGEDTQYF,TGTGCCAGCAGTGTGGGGGGAGAAGATACGCAGTATTTT
TRBJ2-2,TRBV5-6,many,.,CASSLERGRITDTGELFF,TGTGCCAGCAGCTTGGAAAGGGGGAGGATTACGGACACCGGGGAGCTGTTTTTT
TRBJ1-1,TRBV6-5,many,.,CASMAGAPNTEAFF,TGTGCCAGCATGGCAGGGGCTCCGAACACTGAAGCTTTCTTT
TRBJ1-2,TRBV7-2,many,TRBD1,CASSYNRGVGYTF,TGTGCCAGCAGTTATAACAGGGGCGTGGGCTACACCTTC
TRBJ1-1,TRBV24-1,many,.,CATRGSNTEAFF,TGTGCCACCCGCGGATCGAACACTGAAGCTTTCTTT
TRBJ2-7,TRBV5-1,many,TRBD1,CASSLAPGQGGEQYF,TGCGCCAGCAGCTTGGCTCCGGGACAGGGCGGCGAGCAGTACTTC
TRBJ2-5,TRBV3-1,many,TRBD1,CASSQPGTGDSKGTQYF,TGTGCCAGCAGCCAACCGGGGACAGGGGACAGCAAAGGCACCCAGTACTTC
TRBJ2-6,TRBV7-2,many,.,CACRDPSGANVLTF,TGTGCCTGCCGCGACCCGTCTGGGGCCAACGTCCTGACTTTC
TRBJ2-3,TRBV20-1,many,.,CSADPRASTDTQYF,TGCAGTGCTGACCCCCGAGCTAGCACAGATACGCAGTATTTT
TRBJ2-5,TRBV6-5,many,.,CASRETQGAVGTQYF,TGTGCCAGCAGAGAAACCCAAGGGGCGGTGGGGACCCAGTACTTC
TRBJ1-1,TRBV11-3,many,.,CASSLVPDTEAFF,TGTGCCAGCAGCTTAGTGCCGGACACTGAAGCTTTCTTT
TRBJ1-5,TRBV20-1,many,TRBD1,CSARIWPGQGNQPQHF,TGCAGTGCTAGAATCTGGCCGGGACAGGGCAATCAGCCCCAGCATTTT
TRBJ2-7,TRBV20-1,many,TRBD2,CSGETSGGWDEQYF,TGCAGTGGTGAGACTAGCGGGGGATGGGACGAGCAGTACTTC
TRBJ1-1,TRBV4-3,many,.,CASSQNRVGHRAFF,TGCGCCAGCAGCCAAAATCGTGTAGGGCATAGGGCTTTCTTT
TRBJ1-1,TRBV29-1,few,.,CSVAGTLNTEAFF,TGCAGCGTTGCAGGGACATTGAACACTGAAGCTTTCTTT
TRBJ1-2,TRBV4-2,many,.,CASSQEAGQTHGYTF,TGTGCCAGCAGCCAAGAAGCAGGGCAAACTCATGGCTACACCTTC
TRBJ1-4,TRBV20-1,many,.,CSARGSVPGKLFF,TGCAGTGCTAGGGGGTCGGTCCCAGGAAAACTGTTTTTT
TRBJ2-3,TRBV12-3/TRBV12-4,many,TRBD2,CAAGSGGKTDTQYF,TGTGCCGCTGGGAGCGGGGGGAAGACAGATACGCAGTATTTT